Listed below are T cell receptor beta chains from one sample, sequenced in a study of CD8 T cells in ankylosing spondylitis. One entry per CDR3 protein results from TCRdb running MiXCR on the 5' RACE reads. The profile shows some 130,000 distinct CDR3 sequences, about an eighth of them singletons. Sequenced input: blood, either unsorted or a sorted T cell fraction (not recorded which). The origin of the receptors is a female donor with ankylosing spondylitis or in good health (not recorded which). The conserved cysteine and the conserved F or W are not part of the CDR3 here. The D gene is left open where the match is weak.

d_gene: TRBD1
j_gene: TRBJ2-4
v_gene: TRBV3-1
CDR3aa: ASSQDRSGGMTKNIQY

d_gene: TRBD2
j_gene: TRBJ2-1
v_gene: TRBV20-1
CDR3aa: SARDPSGGIVHNEQF

d_gene: NA
j_gene: TRBJ2-1
v_gene: TRBV3-1
CDR3aa: ASSQDPTNEQF

d_gene: TRBD2
j_gene: TRBJ2-1
v_gene: TRBV12-5
CDR3aa: ASGWGGTSGSDEQF

d_gene: TRBD2
j_gene: TRBJ2-3
v_gene: TRBV5-1
CDR3aa: ASSLVTSGGLDTQY

d_gene: TRBD1
j_gene: TRBJ1-5
v_gene: TRBV7-2
CDR3aa: ASSTGEGNQPQH

d_gene: TRBD1
j_gene: TRBJ1-1
v_gene: TRBV29-1
CDR3aa: SVETGRTVSTEAF

d_gene: NA
j_gene: TRBJ1-2
v_gene: TRBV5-1
CDR3aa: ASSSGVYGYT

d_gene: TRBD2
j_gene: TRBJ2-5
v_gene: TRBV7-2
CDR3aa: ASSLSSGGETQY

d_gene: NA
j_gene: TRBJ2-1
v_gene: TRBV5-1
CDR3aa: ASSLDGLNYNEQF

d_gene: NA
j_gene: TRBJ1-2
v_gene: TRBV7-2
CDR3aa: ASSLLRQRNHGYT

d_gene: TRBD1
j_gene: TRBJ2-1
v_gene: TRBV6-5
CDR3aa: ASSWSLGTGTYNEQF

d_gene: NA
j_gene: TRBJ1-3
v_gene: TRBV3-1
CDR3aa: ASSQVRTNGNTIY

d_gene: TRBD2
j_gene: TRBJ2-3
v_gene: TRBV5-1
CDR3aa: ASSPGGSTTDTQY

d_gene: NA
j_gene: TRBJ1-6
v_gene: TRBV5-6
CDR3aa: ASTLRGFNSPLH

d_gene: TRBD2
j_gene: TRBJ2-3
v_gene: TRBV5-1
CDR3aa: TSSGRTGGTDTQY

d_gene: NA
j_gene: TRBJ2-1
v_gene: TRBV24-1
CDR3aa: ATSDPRGTSNNEQF

d_gene: NA
j_gene: TRBJ1-2
v_gene: TRBV18
CDR3aa: ASSPFAQASASRYT

d_gene: NA
j_gene: TRBJ2-1
v_gene: TRBV29-1
CDR3aa: SAGRLRGPLGNEQF

d_gene: TRBD1
j_gene: TRBJ2-7
v_gene: TRBV12-3/TRBV12-4
CDR3aa: ATMSRGGTGKY

d_gene: TRBD2
j_gene: TRBJ2-1
v_gene: TRBV7-8
CDR3aa: ASSLTSGGYNEQF